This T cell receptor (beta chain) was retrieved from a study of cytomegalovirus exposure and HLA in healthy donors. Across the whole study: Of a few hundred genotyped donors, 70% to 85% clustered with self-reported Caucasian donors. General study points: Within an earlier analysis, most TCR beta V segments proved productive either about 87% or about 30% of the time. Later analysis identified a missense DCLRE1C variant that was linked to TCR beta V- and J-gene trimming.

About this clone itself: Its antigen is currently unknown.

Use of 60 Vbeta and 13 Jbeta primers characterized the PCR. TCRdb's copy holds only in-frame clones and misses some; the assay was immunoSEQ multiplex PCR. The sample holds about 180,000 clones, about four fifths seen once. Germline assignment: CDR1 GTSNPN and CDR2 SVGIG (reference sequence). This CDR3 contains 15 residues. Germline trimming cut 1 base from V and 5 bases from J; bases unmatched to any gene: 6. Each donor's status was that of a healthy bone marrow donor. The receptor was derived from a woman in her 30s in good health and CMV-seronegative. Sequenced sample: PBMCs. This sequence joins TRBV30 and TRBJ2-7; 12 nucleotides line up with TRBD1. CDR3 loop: CAWSGGTGGADEQYF. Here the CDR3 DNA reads TGTGCCTGGAGTGGAGGGACAGGGGGCGCGGACGAGCAGTACTTC.